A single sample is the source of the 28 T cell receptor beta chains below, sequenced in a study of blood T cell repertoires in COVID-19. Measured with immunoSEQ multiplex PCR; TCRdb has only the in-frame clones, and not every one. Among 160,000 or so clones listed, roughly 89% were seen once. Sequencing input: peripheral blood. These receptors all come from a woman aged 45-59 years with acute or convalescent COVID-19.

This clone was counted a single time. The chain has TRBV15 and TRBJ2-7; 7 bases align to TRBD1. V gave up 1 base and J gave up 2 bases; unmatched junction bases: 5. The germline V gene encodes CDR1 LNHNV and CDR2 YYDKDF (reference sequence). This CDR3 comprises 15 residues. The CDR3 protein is CATSRGLGTAYEQYF. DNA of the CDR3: TGTGCCACCAGCAGAGGACTGGGGACAGCCTACGAGCAGTACTTC.

The CDR3 here is CATSRERGRSTDTQYF. The CDR3 bases are TGTGCCACCAGCAGAGAACGCGGGAGGAGCACAGATACGCAGTATTTT. The rearrangement uses TRBV15 and TRBJ2-3, with TRBD2 matching 8 bases. With 0 bases clipped from V and 0 bases from J, the junction kept 2 bases outside the gene matches. The CDR3 extends over 16 amino acids. CDR1 and CDR2 (germline): LNHNV, YYDKDF (reference sequence).

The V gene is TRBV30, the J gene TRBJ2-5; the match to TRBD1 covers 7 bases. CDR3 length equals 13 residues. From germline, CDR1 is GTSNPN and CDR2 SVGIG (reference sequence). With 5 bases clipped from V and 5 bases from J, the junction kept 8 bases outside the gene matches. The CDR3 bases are TGTGCCTGGCGTGGGACAGCACGGGAGACCCAGTACTTC. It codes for CAWRGTARETQYF.

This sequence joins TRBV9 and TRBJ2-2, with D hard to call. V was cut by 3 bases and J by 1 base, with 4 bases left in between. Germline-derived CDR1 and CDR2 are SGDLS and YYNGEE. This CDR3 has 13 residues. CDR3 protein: CASSAGNTGELFF. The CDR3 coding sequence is TGTGCCAGCAGCGCAGGGAACACCGGGGAGCTGTTTTTT.

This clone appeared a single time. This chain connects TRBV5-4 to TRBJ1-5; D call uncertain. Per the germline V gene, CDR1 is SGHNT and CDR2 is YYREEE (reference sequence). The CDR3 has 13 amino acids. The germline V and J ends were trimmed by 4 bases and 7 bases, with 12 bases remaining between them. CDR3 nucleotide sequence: TGTGCCAGCAGCGCCGGCGGGAACCAGCCCCAGCATTTT. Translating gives CASSAGGNQPQHF.

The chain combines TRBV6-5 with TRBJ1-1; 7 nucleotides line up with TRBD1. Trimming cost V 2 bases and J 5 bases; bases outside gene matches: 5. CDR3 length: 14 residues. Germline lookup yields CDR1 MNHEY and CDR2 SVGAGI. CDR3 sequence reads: CASSYKGAVTEAFF. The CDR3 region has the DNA TGTGCCAGCAGTTACAAGGGGGCGGTAACTGAAGCTTTCTTT.

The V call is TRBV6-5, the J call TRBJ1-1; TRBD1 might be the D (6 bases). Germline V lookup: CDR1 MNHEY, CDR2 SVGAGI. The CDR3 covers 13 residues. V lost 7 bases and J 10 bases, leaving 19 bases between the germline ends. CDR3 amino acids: CASNYGGAQVAFF. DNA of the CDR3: TGTGCCAGCAACTACGGGGGGGCGCAAGTAGCTTTCTTT.

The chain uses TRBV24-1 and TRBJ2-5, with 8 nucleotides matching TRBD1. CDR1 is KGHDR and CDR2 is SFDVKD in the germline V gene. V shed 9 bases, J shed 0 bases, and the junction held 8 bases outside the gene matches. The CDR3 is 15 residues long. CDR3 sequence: CATYRDRKDQETQYF. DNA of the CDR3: TGTGCCACCTACCGGGACAGGAAAGACCAAGAGACCCAGTACTTC.

The CDR3 region is CASSFAGQNQPQHF. The CDR3 DNA sequence: TGTGCCAGCAGTTTTGCCGGACAGAATCAGCCCCAGCATTTT. The chain combines TRBV11-2 with TRBJ1-5; D is possibly TRBD1 (6 bases). Germline V gene data show CDR1 as SGHAT and CDR2 as FQNNGV. The CDR3 covers 14 residues. Trimming cost V 6 bases and J 4 bases, with 13 bases left between them.

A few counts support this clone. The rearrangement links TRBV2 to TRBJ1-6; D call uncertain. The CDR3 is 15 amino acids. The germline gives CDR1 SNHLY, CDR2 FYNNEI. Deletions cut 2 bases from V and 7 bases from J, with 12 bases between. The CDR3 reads CASSELGRGNSPLHF. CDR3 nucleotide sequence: TGTGCCAGCAGTGAATTAGGTAGAGGGAATTCACCCCTCCACTTT. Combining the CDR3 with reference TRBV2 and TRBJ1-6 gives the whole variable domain EPEVTQTPSHQVTQMGQEVILRCVPISNHLYFYWYRQILGQKVEFLVSFYNNEISEKSEIFDDQFSVERPDGSNFTLKIRSTKLEDSAMYFCASSELGRGNSPLHFGNGTRLTVT.

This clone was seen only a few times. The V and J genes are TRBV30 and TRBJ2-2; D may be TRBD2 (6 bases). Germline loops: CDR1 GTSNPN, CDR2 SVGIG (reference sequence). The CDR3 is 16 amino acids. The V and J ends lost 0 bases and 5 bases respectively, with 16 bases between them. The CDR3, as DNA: TGTGCCTGGAGTGTACTGTCGGGAGCAGGGACCGGGGAGCTGTTTTTT. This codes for CAWSVLSGAGTGELFF.

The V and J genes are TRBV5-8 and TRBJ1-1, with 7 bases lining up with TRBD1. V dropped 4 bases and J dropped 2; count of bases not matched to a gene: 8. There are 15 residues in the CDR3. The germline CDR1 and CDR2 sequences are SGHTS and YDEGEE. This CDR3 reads CASSLTGTDNTEAFF. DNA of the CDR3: TGTGCCAGCAGCCTAACCGGGACAGACAACACTGAAGCTTTCTTT.

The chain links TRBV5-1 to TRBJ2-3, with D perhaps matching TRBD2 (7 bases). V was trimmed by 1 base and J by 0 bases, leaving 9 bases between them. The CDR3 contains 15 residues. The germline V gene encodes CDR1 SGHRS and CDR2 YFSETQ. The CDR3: CASSLRGASTDTQYF. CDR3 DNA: TGCGCCAGCAGCTTGCGGGGGGCAAGCACAGATACGCAGTATTTT.

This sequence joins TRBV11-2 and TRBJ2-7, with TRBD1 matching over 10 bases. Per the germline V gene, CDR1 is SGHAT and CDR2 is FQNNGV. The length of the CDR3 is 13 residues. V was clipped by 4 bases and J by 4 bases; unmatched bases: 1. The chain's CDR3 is CASSWDRGYEQYF. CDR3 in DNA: TGTGCCAGCAGCTGGGACAGGGGTTACGAGCAGTACTTC.

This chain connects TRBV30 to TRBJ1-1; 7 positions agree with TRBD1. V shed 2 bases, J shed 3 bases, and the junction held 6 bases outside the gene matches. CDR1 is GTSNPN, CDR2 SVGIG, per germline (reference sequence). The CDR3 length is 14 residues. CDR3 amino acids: CAWSITTGDTEAFF. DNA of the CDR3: TGTGCCTGGAGTATTACAACAGGGGACACTGAAGCTTTCTTT.

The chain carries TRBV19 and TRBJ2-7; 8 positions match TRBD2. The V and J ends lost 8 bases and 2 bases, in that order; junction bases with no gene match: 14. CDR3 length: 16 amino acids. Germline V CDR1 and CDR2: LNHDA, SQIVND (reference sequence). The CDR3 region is CASGHGRGAGPYEQYF. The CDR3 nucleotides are TGTGCCAGTGGGCACGGGAGGGGCGCGGGTCCCTACGAGCAGTACTTC.

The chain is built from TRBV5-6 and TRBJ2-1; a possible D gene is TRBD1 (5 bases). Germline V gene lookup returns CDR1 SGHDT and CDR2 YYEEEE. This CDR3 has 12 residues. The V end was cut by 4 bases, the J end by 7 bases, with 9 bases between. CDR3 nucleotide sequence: TGTGCCAGCAGCCCAGGGTGGAATGAGCAGTTCTTC. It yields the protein CASSPGWNEQFF.

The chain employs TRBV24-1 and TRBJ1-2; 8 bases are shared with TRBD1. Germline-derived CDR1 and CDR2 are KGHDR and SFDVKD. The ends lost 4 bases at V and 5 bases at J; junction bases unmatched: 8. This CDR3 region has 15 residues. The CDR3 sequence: CATSESGTGRYGYTF. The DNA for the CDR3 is TGTGCCACCAGTGAGTCCGGGACAGGTCGTTATGGCTACACCTTC.

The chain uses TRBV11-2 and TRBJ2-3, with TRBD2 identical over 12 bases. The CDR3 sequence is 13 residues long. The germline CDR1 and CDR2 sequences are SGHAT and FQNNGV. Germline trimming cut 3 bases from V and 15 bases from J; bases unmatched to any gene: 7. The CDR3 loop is CASSLATSGGTYF. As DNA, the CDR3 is TGTGCCAGCAGCTTGGCCACTAGCGGGGGGACCTATTTT.

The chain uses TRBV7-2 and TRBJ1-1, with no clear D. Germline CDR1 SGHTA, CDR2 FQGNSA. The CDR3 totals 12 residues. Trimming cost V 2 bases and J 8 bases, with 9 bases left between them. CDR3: CASSLMGREAFF. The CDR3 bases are TGTGCCAGCAGCTTAATGGGCAGGGAAGCTTTCTTT.

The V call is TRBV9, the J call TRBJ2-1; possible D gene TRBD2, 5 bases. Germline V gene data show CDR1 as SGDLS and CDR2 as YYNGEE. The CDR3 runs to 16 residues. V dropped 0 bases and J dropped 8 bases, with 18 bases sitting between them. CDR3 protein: CASSVGRTRVADEQFF. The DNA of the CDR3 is TGTGCCAGCAGCGTAGGGAGGACCCGGGTAGCCGATGAGCAGTTCTTC.

The CDR3 sequence is CASSYGSSYNSPLHF. CDR3 nucleotides: TGCGCCAGCAGCTATGGGAGCTCCTATAATTCACCCCTCCACTTT. The chain is built from TRBV5-1 and TRBJ1-6; no clear D. The CDR3 is 15 residues long. The V and J ends lost 3 bases and 0 bases respectively, with 7 bases between them. CDR1 SGHRS and CDR2 YFSETQ come from the germline V gene.

The CDR3 reads CASSTPVTSGEETQYF. CDR3 nucleotide sequence: TGTGCCAGTAGTACCCCCGTGACTAGCGGGGAAGAGACCCAGTACTTC. The V gene is TRBV19, the J gene TRBJ2-5; TRBD2 matches at 11 bases. The CDR3 is 16 amino acids. Germline loops: CDR1 LNHDA, CDR2 SQIVND (reference sequence). The V gene end was trimmed by 4 bases and the J gene end by 3 bases; junction bases not matched to a gene: 7.

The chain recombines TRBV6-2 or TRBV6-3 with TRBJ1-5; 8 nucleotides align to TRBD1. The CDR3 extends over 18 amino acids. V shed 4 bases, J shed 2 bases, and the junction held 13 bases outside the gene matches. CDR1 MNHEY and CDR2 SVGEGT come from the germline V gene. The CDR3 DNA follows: TGTGCCAGCAGTTCCGGGCCTCAGGGGGCCTCGGGCAATCAGCCCCAGCATTTT. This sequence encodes CASSSGPQGASGNQPQHF.

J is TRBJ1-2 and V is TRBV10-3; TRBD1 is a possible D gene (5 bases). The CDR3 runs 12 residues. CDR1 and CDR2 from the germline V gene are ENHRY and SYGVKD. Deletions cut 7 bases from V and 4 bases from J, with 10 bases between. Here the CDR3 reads CAIKKDSYGYTF. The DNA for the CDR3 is TGTGCCATCAAGAAAGACAGCTATGGCTACACCTTC.

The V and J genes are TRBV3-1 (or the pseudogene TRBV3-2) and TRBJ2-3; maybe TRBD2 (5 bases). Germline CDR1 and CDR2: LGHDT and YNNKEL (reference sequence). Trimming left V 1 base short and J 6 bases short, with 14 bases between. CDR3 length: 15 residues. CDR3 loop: CASSQARTSWDTQYF. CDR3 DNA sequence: TGTGCCAGCAGCCAAGCCCGGACTTCATGGGATACGCAGTATTTT.

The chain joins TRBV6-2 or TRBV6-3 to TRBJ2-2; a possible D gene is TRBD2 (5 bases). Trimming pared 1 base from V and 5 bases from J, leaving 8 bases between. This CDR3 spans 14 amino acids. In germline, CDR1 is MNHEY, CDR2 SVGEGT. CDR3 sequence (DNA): TGTGCCAGCAGTTACTTGTCGGGAACCGGGGAGCTGTTTTTT. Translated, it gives CASSYLSGTGELFF.

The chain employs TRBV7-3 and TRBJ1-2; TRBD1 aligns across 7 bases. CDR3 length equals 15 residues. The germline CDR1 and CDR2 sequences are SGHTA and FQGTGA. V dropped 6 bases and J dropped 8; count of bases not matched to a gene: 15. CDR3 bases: TGTGCCAGCAGTTTTCGGGCCCAGGGGGTAGGGGGCTACACCTTC. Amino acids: CASSFRAQGVGGYTF.